Listed below are T cell receptor beta chains from one sample, sequenced in a study of T cell clones after liver transplantation. The table came from immunoSEQ multiplex PCR; TCRdb's copy has only in-frame clones and leaves some out. Altogether about 72,000 clones are present, about 92% being singletons, with the ten largest covering 2.7%. Sequencing used CD4+ T cells from blood, obtained before liver transplant. The source of these receptors is a human donor who received a liver transplant. CDR3s include the opening cysteine and the closing phenylalanine or tryptophan. D genes are given only for firm matches.

J gene | D gene | V gene | CDR3 length | CDR3 protein | CDR3 DNA
TRBJ2-1 | NA | TRBV7-6 | 13 | CASSLNFYNEQFF | TGTGCCAGCAGCTTAAACTTCTACAATGAGCAGTTCTTC
TRBJ2-7 | NA | TRBV18 | 15 | CASSPAEGGSYEQYF | TGTGCCAGCTCACCGGCAGAGGGAGGCTCCTACGAGCAGTACTTC
TRBJ1-3 | NA | TRBV4-1 | 15 | CASSQDGGSGNTIYF | TGCGCCAGCAGCCAAGACGGAGGCTCTGGAAACACCATATATTTT
TRBJ2-7 | NA | TRBV10-3 | 13 | CAISERDINEQYF | TGTGCCATCAGTGAACGGGACATTAACGAGCAGTACTTC
TRBJ2-1 | TRBD2 | TRBV7-2 | 14 | CASSRSGSFNEQFF | TGTGCCAGCAGCCGTAGCGGGAGTTTCAATGAGCAGTTCTTC
TRBJ2-3 | TRBD2 | TRBV12-5 | 16 | CASGLGLAGAGDTQYF | TGTGCTAGTGGTCTGGGACTAGCGGGAGCCGGAGATACGCAGTATTTT
TRBJ2-2 | TRBD2 | TRBV6-1 | 16 | CASSGLAGGQTGELFF | TGTGCCAGCAGTGGGTTAGCGGGAGGGCAGACCGGGGAGCTGTTTTTT
TRBJ2-7 | NA | TRBV7-9 | 17 | CASSLQTGSRSHVWQYF | TGTGCCAGCAGCTTACAAACAGGGTCTCGAAGTCACGTTTGGCAGTACTTC
TRBJ2-1 | NA | TRBV5-4 | 13 | CASTYGQYNEQFF | TGTGCCAGCACCTACGGACAGTACAATGAGCAGTTCTTC
TRBJ1-5 | TRBD1 | TRBV6-6 | 14 | CATIDRVSNQPQHF | TGTGCCACCATCGACAGGGTGTCCAATCAGCCCCAGCATTTT
TRBJ2-6 | NA | TRBV28 | 14 | CASSFYSGANVLTF | TGTGCCAGCAGTTTTTACTCTGGGGCCAACGTCCTGACTTTC
TRBJ1-5 | NA | TRBV19 | 16 | CASSPEAVTSNQPQHF | TGTGCCAGTAGCCCGGAAGCGGTAACTAGCAATCAGCCCCAGCATTTT
TRBJ2-7 | TRBD2 | TRBV5-1 | 15 | CASSFLGGNSYEQYF | TGCGCCAGCAGCTTCTTGGGGGGGAACTCCTACGAGCAGTACTTC